The subject of this entry is one TCR beta chain. The method was immunoSEQ multiplex PCR; TCRdb's version includes in-frame clones alone and lacks a portion of them. The sample lists about 2.4 million clones, 93% occurring once. Germline CDR1 and CDR2: MDHEN and SYDVKM. The junction had 14 bases not matched to a gene; V was cut back by 5 bases and J by 4 bases. The CDR3 contains 16 residues. This entry is derived from a study of shared clonotypes between healthy human individuals. This rearrangement joins TRBV28 to TRBJ2-7; 7 positions match TRBD1. The clonotype was recovered from a young man in good health. Some clones in this sample may be carry-over from other donors' samples. Sequenced material: naive CD4+ T cells from PBMCs. Subset meaning: CD45RA+ positively selected. For the CDR3, the DNA is TGTGCCAGCAGTCCACTAAGGGGGCGAAGCGTGTACGAGCAGTACTTC. Encoded protein: CASSPLRGRSVYEQYF.